The T cell receptor beta chain described here comes from a study of T cells after posttransplantation cyclophosphamide. Assay used: immunoSEQ multiplex PCR; TCRdb lists only in-frame clones, some missing. The table records about 6,900 clones, around 98% of them present only once. For this clone: Its specificity is not known.

Points from the study as a whole: Donor-recipient repertoire similarity was low at 1-2 months, rising over year one. Recipient CMV seropositivity and CMV reactivation strongly tracked TRB clonality.

Per the germline V gene, CDR1 is LNHNV and CDR2 is YYDKDF (reference sequence). Trimming cost V 8 bases and J 3 bases; bases outside gene matches: 3. The CDR3 spans 12 residues. The origin of this receptor is a young woman in good health and a related stem cell transplant donor. This chain connects TRBV15 to TRBJ2-7, with 8 bases aligning to TRBD1. Sequences were obtained from naive CD8+ T cells sorted from PBMCs. The CDR3 bases are TGTGCCACCCAGGGGGCAAACTACGAGCAGTACTTC. Translating gives CATQGANYEQYF.